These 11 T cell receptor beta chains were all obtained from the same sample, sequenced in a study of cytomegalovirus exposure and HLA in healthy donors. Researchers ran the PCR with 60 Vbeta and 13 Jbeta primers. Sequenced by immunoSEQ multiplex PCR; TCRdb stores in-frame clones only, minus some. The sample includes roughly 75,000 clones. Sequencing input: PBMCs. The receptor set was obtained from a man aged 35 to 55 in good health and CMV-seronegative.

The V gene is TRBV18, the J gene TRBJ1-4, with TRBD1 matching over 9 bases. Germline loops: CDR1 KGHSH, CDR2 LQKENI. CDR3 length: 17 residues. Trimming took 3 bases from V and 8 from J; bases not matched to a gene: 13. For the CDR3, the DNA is TGTGCCAGCTCACCGTCGGTCAGGACAGGGGCACGAGAAAAACTGTTTTTT. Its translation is CASSPSVRTGAREKLFF.

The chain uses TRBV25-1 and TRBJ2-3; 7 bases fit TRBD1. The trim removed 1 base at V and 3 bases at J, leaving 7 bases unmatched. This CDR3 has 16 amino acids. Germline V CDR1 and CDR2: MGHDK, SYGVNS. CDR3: CASSESNRGHTDTQYF. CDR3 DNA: TGTGCCAGCAGTGAATCGAACAGGGGACATACAGATACGCAGTATTTT.

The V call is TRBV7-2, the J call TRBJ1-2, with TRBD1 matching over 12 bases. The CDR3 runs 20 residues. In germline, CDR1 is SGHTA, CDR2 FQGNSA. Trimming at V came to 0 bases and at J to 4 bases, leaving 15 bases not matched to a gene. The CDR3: CASSLAPYRDRGRRGYGYTF. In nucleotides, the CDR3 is TGTGCCAGCAGCTTAGCGCCATACCGGGACAGGGGGCGACGCGGCTATGGCTACACCTTC.

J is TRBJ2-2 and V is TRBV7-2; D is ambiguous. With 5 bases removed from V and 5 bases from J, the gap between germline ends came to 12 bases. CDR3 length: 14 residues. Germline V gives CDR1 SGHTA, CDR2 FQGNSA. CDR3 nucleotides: TGTGCCAGCAGCCTAGGCCCGAGGACCGGGGAGCTGTTTTTT. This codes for CASSLGPRTGELFF.

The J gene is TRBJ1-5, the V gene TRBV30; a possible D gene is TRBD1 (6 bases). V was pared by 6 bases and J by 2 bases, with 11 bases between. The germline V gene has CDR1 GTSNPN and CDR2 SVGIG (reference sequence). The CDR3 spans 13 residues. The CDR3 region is CACNRAGNQPQHF. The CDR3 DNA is TGTGCCTGTAACAGGGCTGGCAATCAGCCCCAGCATTTT.

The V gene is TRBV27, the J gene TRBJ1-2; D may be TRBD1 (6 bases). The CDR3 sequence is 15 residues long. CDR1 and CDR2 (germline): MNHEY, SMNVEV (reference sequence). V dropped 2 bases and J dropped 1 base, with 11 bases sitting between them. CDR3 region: CASSLVGAINYGYTF. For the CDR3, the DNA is TGTGCCAGCAGTTTAGTGGGGGCTATTAACTATGGCTACACCTTC.

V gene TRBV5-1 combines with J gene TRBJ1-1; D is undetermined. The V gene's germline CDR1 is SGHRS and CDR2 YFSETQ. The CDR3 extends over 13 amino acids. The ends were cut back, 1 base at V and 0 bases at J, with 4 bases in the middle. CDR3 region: CASSLTMNTEAFF. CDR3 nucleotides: TGCGCCAGCAGCTTGACAATGAACACTGAAGCTTTCTTT.

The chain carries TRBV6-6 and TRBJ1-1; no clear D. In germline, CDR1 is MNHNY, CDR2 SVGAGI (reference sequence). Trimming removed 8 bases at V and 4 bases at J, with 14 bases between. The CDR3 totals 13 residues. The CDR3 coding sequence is TGTGCCAGCCTCGTCCACAGCGGCACTGAAGCTTTCTTT. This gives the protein CASLVHSGTEAFF.

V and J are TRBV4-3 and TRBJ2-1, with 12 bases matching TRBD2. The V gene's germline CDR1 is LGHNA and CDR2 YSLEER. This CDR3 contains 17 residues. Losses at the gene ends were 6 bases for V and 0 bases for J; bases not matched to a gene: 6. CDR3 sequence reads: CASRSTSGGSSYNEQFF. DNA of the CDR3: TGCGCCAGCAGGTCGACTAGCGGGGGCAGCTCCTACAATGAGCAGTTCTTC.

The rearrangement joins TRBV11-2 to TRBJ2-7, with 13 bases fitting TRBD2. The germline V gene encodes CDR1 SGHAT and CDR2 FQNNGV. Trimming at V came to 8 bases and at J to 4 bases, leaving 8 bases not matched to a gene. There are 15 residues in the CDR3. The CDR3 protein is CASRRLAGGGYEQYF. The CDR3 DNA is TGTGCCAGCCGCCGACTAGCGGGAGGAGGGTACGAGCAGTACTTC.

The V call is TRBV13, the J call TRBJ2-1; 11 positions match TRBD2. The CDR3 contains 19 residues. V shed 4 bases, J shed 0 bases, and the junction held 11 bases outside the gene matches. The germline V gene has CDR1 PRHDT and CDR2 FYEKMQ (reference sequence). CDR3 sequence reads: CASSYGTGTSGSSYNEQFF. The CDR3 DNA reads TGTGCCAGCAGCTACGGGACAGGGACTAGCGGAAGCTCCTACAATGAGCAGTTCTTC.